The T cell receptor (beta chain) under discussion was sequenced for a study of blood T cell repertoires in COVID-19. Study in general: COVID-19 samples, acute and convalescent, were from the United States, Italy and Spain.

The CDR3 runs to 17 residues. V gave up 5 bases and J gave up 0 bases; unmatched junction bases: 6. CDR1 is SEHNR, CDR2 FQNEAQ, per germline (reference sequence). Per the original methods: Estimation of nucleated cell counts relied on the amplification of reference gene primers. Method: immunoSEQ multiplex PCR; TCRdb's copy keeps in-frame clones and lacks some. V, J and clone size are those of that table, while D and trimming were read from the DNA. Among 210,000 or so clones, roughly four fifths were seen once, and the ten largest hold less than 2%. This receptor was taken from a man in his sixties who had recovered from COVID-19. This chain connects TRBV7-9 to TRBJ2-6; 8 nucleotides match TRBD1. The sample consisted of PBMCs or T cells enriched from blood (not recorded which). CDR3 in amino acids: CASSIGTGNSGANVLTF. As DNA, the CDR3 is TGTGCCAGCAGCATAGGGACAGGCAACTCTGGGGCCAACGTCCTGACTTTC.